These T cell receptor beta chains were read from a single sample in a study of T cells in Graves' hyperthyroidism and ophthalmopathy. Using its own MiXCR run on the multiplex PCR reads, TCRdb lists one record per CDR3 protein. The sample yields about 250,000 distinct CDR3 sequences, approximately 25% seen once. The sequencing sample was made of blood. These receptors originate from a middle-aged woman with Graves' ophthalmopathy. CDR3s include the opening cysteine and the closing phenylalanine or tryptophan. The D gene is left open where the match is weak. Clone size, where shown, is once, few, many, or a class for clones that have expanded.

CDR3: CASSTGIAGNTIYF; DNA: TGTGCCAGCAGCACTGGAATCGCCGGAAACACCATATATTTT; V: TRBV7-2; D: .; J: TRBJ1-3; size: many
CDR3: CASSIGYGNYGYTF; DNA: TGTGCCAGTAGTATTGGGTACGGAAACTATGGCTACACCTTC; V: TRBV19; D: .; J: TRBJ1-2; size: many
CDR3: CASSTTDYYGYTF; DNA: TGTGCCAGCAGCACAACAGACTACTATGGCTACACCTTC; V: TRBV9; D: .; J: TRBJ1-2; size: many
CDR3: CASSAGDRPQHF; DNA: TGTGCCAGTAGCGCCGGGGACAGGCCCCAGCATTTT; V: TRBV19; D: TRBD1; J: TRBJ1-5; size: many
CDR3: CASRQFGGTEAFF; DNA: TGTGCCAGCAGGCAGTTTGGGGGAACTGAAGCTTTCTTT; V: TRBV28; D: .; J: TRBJ1-1; size: .
CDR3: CASSPNKGNTEAFF; DNA: TGTGCCAGCAGTCCCAATAAGGGGAACACTGAAGCTTTCTTT; V: TRBV6-1; D: .; J: TRBJ1-1; size: .
CDR3: CASSHASQGVSYEQYF; DNA: TGCGCCAGCAGCCATGCAAGCCAGGGTGTCTCCTACGAGCAGTACTTC; V: TRBV4-1; D: .; J: TRBJ2-7; size: many
CDR3: CASSLYGQGYEQYF; DNA: TGTGCCAGCAGCCTCTACGGACAGGGCTACGAGCAGTACTTC; V: TRBV7-6; D: TRBD1; J: TRBJ2-7; size: many
CDR3: CASTRGTGAFF; DNA: TGTGCCAGCACTCGAGGGACTGGAGCTTTCTTT; V: TRBV6-1; D: .; J: TRBJ1-1; size: .
CDR3: CASSLVKGFFPMNTEAFF; DNA: TGTGCCAGCAGCTTAGTTAAAGGGTTTTTTCCGATGAACACTGAAGCTTTCTTT; V: TRBV7-8; D: .; J: TRBJ1-1; size: .
CDR3: CASSSRTVPEQYF; DNA: TGTGCCAGCAGTTCCCGGACAGTGCCCGAGCAGTACTTC; V: TRBV28; D: .; J: TRBJ2-7; size: few
CDR3: CASTNSGTASYEQYF; DNA: TGTGCCAGCACCAATTCCGGGACGGCGTCCTACGAGCAGTACTTC; V: TRBV27; D: .; J: TRBJ2-7; size: many
CDR3: CASSDGTLGQETQYF; DNA: TGTGCCAGCAGTGATGGTACTCTGGGGCAAGAGACCCAGTACTTC; V: TRBV6-1; D: .; J: TRBJ2-5; size: few
CDR3: CASDPGTGLQETQYF; DNA: TGTGCCAGCGACCCCGGGACAGGTCTCCAAGAGACCCAGTACTTC; V: TRBV28; D: TRBD1; J: TRBJ2-5; size: many
CDR3: CAWTPGTGGVTEAFF; DNA: TGTGCCTGGACTCCCGGAACAGGGGGCGTCACTGAAGCTTTCTTT; V: TRBV30; D: TRBD1; J: TRBJ1-1; size: .
CDR3: CASSFLATGGEQETQYF; DNA: TGTGCCAGCAGTTTTCTGGCGACAGGGGGCGAACAAGAGACCCAGTACTTC; V: TRBV28; D: TRBD1; J: TRBJ2-5; size: many
CDR3: CASSPREKTPAFF; DNA: TGTGCCAGCAGTCCCCGGGAAAAGACCCCTGCTTTCTTT; V: TRBV6-5; D: .; J: TRBJ1-1; size: many
CDR3: CAWSVRQVNQPQHF; DNA: TGTGCCTGGAGTGTAAGGCAGGTCAATCAGCCCCAGCATTTT; V: TRBV30; D: .; J: TRBJ1-5; size: .
CDR3: CASSSTSGRFRAETQYF; DNA: TGTGCCAGCAGCTCGACTAGCGGGAGGTTTCGGGCGGAGACCCAGTACTTC; V: TRBV5-6; D: TRBD2; J: TRBJ2-5; size: many
CDR3: CASSFRDRGLMAYEQYF; DNA: TGTGCCAGCAGTTTCCGGGACAGGGGCTTGATGGCCTACGAGCAGTACTTC; V: TRBV3-1; D: TRBD1; J: TRBJ2-7; size: .
CDR3: CASLTASGGFYEQYF; DNA: TGTGCCAGCCTCACCGCTAGCGGGGGGTTCTACGAGCAGTACTTC; V: TRBV28; D: TRBD2; J: TRBJ2-7; size: many
CDR3: CATGLGPYEQYF; DNA: TGTGCCACCGGTTTGGGGCCCTACGAGCAGTACTTC; V: TRBV7-9; D: .; J: TRBJ2-7; size: .
CDR3: CASSSNPGTRLNEQYF; DNA: TGTGCCAGCAGTTCAAACCCCGGGACCCGTCTTAACGAGCAGTACTTC; V: TRBV28; D: .; J: TRBJ2-7; size: many
CDR3: CASSLKENTEAFF; DNA: TGTGCCAGCAGTTTAAAGGAGAACACTGAAGCTTTCTTT; V: TRBV12-3/TRBV12-4; D: .; J: TRBJ1-1; size: many
CDR3: CAWSGDRAQAEAFF; DNA: TGTGCCTGGAGCGGTGACAGGGCGCAGGCTGAAGCTTTCTTT; V: TRBV30; D: TRBD1; J: TRBJ1-1; size: many
CDR3: CASSERRDRANQPQHF; DNA: TGTGCCAGCAGCGAGCGACGGGACAGGGCCAATCAGCCCCAGCATTTT; V: TRBV2; D: TRBD1; J: TRBJ1-5; size: many
CDR3: CATSREARTSYEQYF; DNA: TGTGCCACCAGCAGAGAAGCGCGCACCTCCTACGAGCAGTACTTC; V: TRBV15; D: .; J: TRBJ2-7; size: .
CDR3: CASSLDRGRSYGYTF; DNA: TGTGCCAGCAGCTTAGACAGGGGGCGAAGTTATGGCTACACCTTC; V: TRBV11-2; D: TRBD1; J: TRBJ1-2; size: .
CDR3: CASSSGTGYPYEQYF; DNA: TGTGCCAGCAGCTCCGGGACAGGGTACCCCTACGAGCAGTACTTC; V: TRBV11-2; D: TRBD1; J: TRBJ2-7; size: many
CDR3: CASAQGTTTTYEQYF; DNA: TGCGCCAGCGCACAGGGGACTACCACAACCTACGAGCAGTACTTC; V: TRBV5-1; D: .; J: TRBJ2-7; size: many
CDR3: CASSYLRGDEQYF; DNA: TGTGCCAGCAGTTACCTCAGGGGGGACGAGCAGTACTTC; V: TRBV6-2/TRBV6-3; D: .; J: TRBJ2-7; size: .
CDR3: CASSLYSAGIPYEQYF; DNA: TGTGCCAGCAGTTTATACTCAGCGGGAATACCCTACGAGCAGTACTTC; V: TRBV27; D: TRBD2; J: TRBJ2-7; size: many
CDR3: CASSFSTGISNQPQHF; DNA: TGTGCCAGCAGTTTTTCGACAGGGATCAGCAATCAGCCCCAGCATTTT; V: TRBV6-2/TRBV6-3; D: TRBD1; J: TRBJ1-5; size: many
CDR3: CASSHSGQGNQPQHF; DNA: TGTGCCAGCAGCCACTCCGGGCAGGGTAATCAGCCCCAGCATTTT; V: TRBV4-2; D: .; J: TRBJ1-5; size: many
CDR3: CASDRGDGNTIYF; DNA: TGTGCCTCCGACAGGGGTGATGGAAACACCATATATTTT; V: TRBV30; D: TRBD1; J: TRBJ1-3; size: many
CDR3: CSARGLAGGEQYF; DNA: TGCAGTGCTAGAGGACTAGCGGGAGGCGAGCAGTACTTC; V: TRBV20-1; D: TRBD2; J: TRBJ2-7; size: many
CDR3: CASSPQEGALEQYF; DNA: TGTGCCAGCAGTCCGCAAGAGGGAGCTCTCGAGCAGTACTTC; V: TRBV27; D: .; J: TRBJ2-7; size: many
CDR3: CASREAGVSKNIQYF; DNA: TGTGCCAGTAGGGAGGCGGGAGTTTCCAAAAACATTCAGTACTTC; V: TRBV6-1; D: TRBD2; J: TRBJ2-4; size: .
CDR3: CASSSTGTDYGYTF; DNA: TGTGCCAGCAGCTCCACCGGGACAGACTATGGCTACACCTTC; V: TRBV7-6; D: TRBD1; J: TRBJ1-2; size: .
CDR3: CASSTTGTGRLKQYF; DNA: TGTGCCAGCAGTACAACCGGGACAGGGAGGCTAAAGCAGTACTTC; V: TRBV12-3/TRBV12-4; D: TRBD1; J: TRBJ2-7; size: many
CDR3: CASSYDGQGDDAFF; DNA: TGTGCCAGCAGTTACGATGGACAGGGGGACGATGCTTTCTTT; V: TRBV6-5; D: TRBD1; J: TRBJ1-1; size: many
CDR3: CASSDGNSPLHF; DNA: TGTGCCAGCAGCGACGGCAATTCACCCCTCCACTTT; V: TRBV2; D: .; J: TRBJ1-6; size: .
CDR3: CASSFSGARGNQPQHF; DNA: TGTGCCAGCAGCTTTTCGGGGGCCCGGGGCAATCAGCCCCAGCATTTT; V: TRBV7-8; D: .; J: TRBJ1-5; size: many
CDR3: CASSAWAGTLNTEAFF; DNA: TGTGCCAGCAGTGCCTGGGCCGGGACATTGAACACTGAAGCTTTCTTT; V: TRBV6-1; D: .; J: TRBJ1-1; size: .
CDR3: CASSFQGSQETQYF; DNA: TGTGCCAGCAGTTTTCAGGGGAGTCAAGAGACCCAGTACTTC; V: TRBV2; D: .; J: TRBJ2-5; size: many
CDR3: CASTQGRQRSYTF; DNA: TGTGCCAGCACCCAAGGGAGACAGCGCTCCTACACCTTC; V: TRBV12-3/TRBV12-4; D: .; J: TRBJ1-2; size: .
CDR3: CASSQGTSGRNYEQYF; DNA: TGTGCCAGCAGCCAAGGGACTAGCGGGAGGAACTACGAGCAGTACTTC; V: TRBV4-2; D: TRBD2; J: TRBJ2-7; size: many
CDR3: CSAAEVGANVLTF; DNA: TGCAGCGCCGCGGAGGTTGGGGCCAACGTCCTGACTTTC; V: TRBV29-1; D: .; J: TRBJ2-6; size: .
CDR3: CASSFGWDSPLHF; DNA: TGCGCCAGCAGCTTTGGATGGGATTCACCCCTCCACTTT; V: TRBV5-1; D: .; J: TRBJ1-6; size: many
CDR3: CASGPRGGTSSYEQYF; DNA: TGTGCCAGCGGACCTAGGGGAGGCACCTCCTCCTACGAGCAGTACTTC; V: TRBV28; D: .; J: TRBJ2-7; size: .
CDR3: CASSQDGLAYQETQYF; DNA: TGCGCCAGCAGCCAAGATGGGCTCGCTTACCAAGAGACCCAGTACTTC; V: TRBV4-1; D: .; J: TRBJ2-5; size: many
CDR3: CAWSLTPDSEQYF; DNA: TGTGCCTGGAGCCTAACCCCGGACAGCGAGCAGTACTTC; V: TRBV30; D: .; J: TRBJ2-7; size: .
CDR3: CASQAAAGGLQETQYF; DNA: TGTGCCAGCCAGGCGGCAGCGGGAGGTCTCCAAGAGACCCAGTACTTC; V: TRBV28; D: TRBD2; J: TRBJ2-5; size: .
CDR3: CAWSDGPLNTEAFF; DNA: TGTGCCTGGAGCGACGGACCATTGAACACTGAAGCTTTCTTT; V: TRBV30; D: .; J: TRBJ1-1; size: many
CDR3: CASSWDSSGELFF; DNA: TGTGCCAGCAGTTGGGACAGTTCCGGGGAGCTGTTTTTT; V: TRBV28; D: TRBD1; J: TRBJ2-2; size: many